Below are 10 T cell receptor beta chains sequenced from a single sample in a study of T cell responses to AZD1222 COVID-19 vaccine. The method was immunoSEQ multiplex PCR; TCRdb's version includes in-frame clones alone and lacks a portion of them. The sample lists more than 85,000 clones, 80% to 95% seen once, with 2% to 2.5% in the top ten. The sample in question was peripheral blood, obtained 28 days after the second AZD1222 dose. Every receptor here comes from an adult who received the AZD1222 COVID-19 vaccine.

This rearrangement joins TRBV15 to TRBJ1-4, with a tentative D call TRBD1 (5 bases). V lost 1 base and J 8 bases, leaving 8 bases between the germline ends. Germline V gives CDR1 LNHNV, CDR2 YYDKDF (reference sequence). The CDR3 totals 13 residues. CDR3 residues: CATSRARQEKLFF. In DNA form, the CDR3 reads TGTGCCACCAGCAGAGCTCGACAGGAAAAACTGTTTTTT.

This chain uses TRBV20-1 with TRBJ2-3; TRBD2 might be the D (5 bases). Trimming cost V 3 bases and J 2 bases, with 15 bases left between them. Germline V lookup: CDR1 DFQATT, CDR2 SNEGSKA (reference sequence). There are 15 residues in the CDR3. CDR3 in amino acids: CSASRRLGFTDTQYF. DNA for the CDR3: TGCAGTGCTAGTAGGAGGCTAGGGTTCACAGATACGCAGTATTTT.

The CDR3, as DNA: TGTGCCAGCAGTTTATCGTCCGGGGCAGCGGATGGCTACACCTTC. This encodes CASSLSSGAADGYTF. The chain is built from TRBV28 and TRBJ1-2, with a possible D match to TRBD1 (5 bases). CDR3 length equals 15 residues. V lost 1 base and J lost 6, with 15 bases in between. CDR1 is MDHEN, CDR2 SYDVKM, per germline.

The chain couples TRBV11-1 to TRBJ2-7, with TRBD1 matching 7 bases. The CDR3 runs to 12 residues. Germline-derived CDR1 and CDR2 are SGHAT and FQDESV (reference sequence). V gave up 6 bases and J gave up 5 bases; unmatched junction bases: 4. The CDR3, as DNA: TGTGCCAGCAGTCCTGACAGGGACGAGCAGTACTTC. Translated, it gives CASSPDRDEQYF.

The chain couples TRBV29-1 to TRBJ2-7; 8 bases fit TRBD1. The germline V gene has CDR1 SQVTM and CDR2 ANQGSEA. The CDR3 is 16 residues long. Trimming took 8 bases from V and 5 from J; bases not matched to a gene: 20. The CDR3 is CSLGNRLRRGLNEQYF. The CDR3, as DNA: TGCAGCCTCGGGAACCGATTGCGCAGGGGGCTGAACGAGCAGTACTTC.

In this sample, this clone turned up a few times. The V gene is TRBV10-3, the J gene TRBJ1-3; D is unclear. The CDR3 has 13 amino acids. V lost 6 bases and J 8 bases, leaving 14 bases between the germline ends. The germline V gene has CDR1 ENHRY and CDR2 SYGVKD. The CDR3 nucleotides read TGTGCCATCAGAACCGGGTCCGAAGACACCATATATTTT. Translating gives CAIRTGSEDTIYF.

The chain has TRBV18 and TRBJ2-5; perhaps TRBD2 as D (5 bases). The V gene lost 3 bases and the J gene lost 1 base, with 12 bases spanning the gap. CDR1 is KGHSH and CDR2 is LQKENI in the germline V gene. The CDR3 is 15 residues long. CDR3 DNA: TGTGCCAGCTCACCCTACGAGGACTCCCAAGAGACCCAGTACTTC. As protein: CASSPYEDSQETQYF.

As regards this clone: A junction end diverges from the germline sequence, so it may reflect a read error. This chain links TRBV11-1 with TRBJ1-4; no firm D call. CDR3 length equals 14 residues. The germline CDR1 and CDR2 sequences are SGHAT and FQDESV (reference sequence). The CDR3 spells CASSSGPAREELFF. In nucleotides, the CDR3 is TGTGCCAGCAGCTCCGGTCCCGCGCGTGAAGAACTGTTTTTT.

This sequence joins TRBV27 and TRBJ1-5; D not resolved. The CDR3 extends over 16 amino acids. Trimming left V 6 bases short and J 2 bases short, with 17 bases between. Germline V gene sequence: CDR1 MNHEY, CDR2 SMNVEV (reference sequence). CDR3 residues: CASSPGPERRNQPQHF. Written as DNA, the CDR3 is TGTGCCAGCAGCCCCGGACCCGAACGGCGCAATCAGCCCCAGCATTTT.

This sequence joins TRBV6-5 and TRBJ1-6; D remains ambiguous. The germline gives CDR1 MNHEY, CDR2 SVGAGI. The CDR3 has 14 residues. Trimming removed 0 bases from V and 6 bases from J, with 6 bases in between. CDR3 bases: TGTGCCAGCAGTTACTCGGGCAGTAATTCACCCCTCCACTTT. This sequence encodes CASSYSGSNSPLHF.